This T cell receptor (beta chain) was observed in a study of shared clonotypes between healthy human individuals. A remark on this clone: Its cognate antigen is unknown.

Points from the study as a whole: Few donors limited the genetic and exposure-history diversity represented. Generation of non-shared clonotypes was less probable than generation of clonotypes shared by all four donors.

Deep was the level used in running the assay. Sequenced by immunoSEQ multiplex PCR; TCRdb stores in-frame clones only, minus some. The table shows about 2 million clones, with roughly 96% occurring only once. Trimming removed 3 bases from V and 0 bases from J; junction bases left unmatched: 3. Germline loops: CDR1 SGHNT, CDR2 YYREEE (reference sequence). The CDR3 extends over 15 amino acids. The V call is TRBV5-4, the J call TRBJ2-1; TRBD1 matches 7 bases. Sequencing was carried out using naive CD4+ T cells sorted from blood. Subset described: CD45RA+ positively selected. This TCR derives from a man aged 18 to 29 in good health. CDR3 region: CASSSTGYSYNEQFF. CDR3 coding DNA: TGTGCCAGCAGCTCGACAGGGTACTCCTACAATGAGCAGTTCTTC.